This T cell receptor beta chain came from a study of blood T cell repertoires in COVID-19. The CDR3 runs 15 residues. Germline CDR1 is MNHNS and CDR2 is SASEGT. The germline V and J ends were trimmed by 1 base and 4 bases, with 13 bases remaining between them. Source study methods: From reference gene primer amplification, estimates of nucleated cell counts were derived. Profiling relied on immunoSEQ multiplex PCR, and the TCRdb table lists in-frame clones only, not all of them. The D gene and trimming were derived from the DNA, and the V and J assignments and clone size from that table. The data contain approximately 200,000 clones, 83% of them singletons.

This chain uses TRBV6-1 with TRBJ1-2, with D possibly being TRBD1 (5 bases). The sequencing input was peripheral blood. The receptor comes from a woman between 45 and 60 years old with acute or convalescent COVID-19. CDR3 nucleotide sequence: TGTGCCAGCAGTGAAGAAAGTCAGGGTATCTATGGCTACACCTTC. Translating it yields CASSEESQGIYGYTF.